This TCR beta chain was captured in a study of T cells after yellow fever vaccination. Whole-study context: The authors prepared low-cell-number fractions using SMART-Seq v4 Ultra Low Input.

This clonotype has a handful of counts. Its antigen is unidentified. Findings of the study overall: Post-booster reappearance was seen for most primary-vaccination clones (around 96% CD4, roughly 86% CD8). Researchers cautioned that FACS-sorted repertoires could harbor abundant clonotypes contaminating from the bulk population. Though weaker, the secondary response peaked faster, on day 5 versus 15.

Germline values: CDR1 KGHDR, CDR2 SFDVKD. V lost 4 bases and J lost 2; bases outside the gene matches: 7. The CDR3 loop spans 16 amino acids. TCRdb processed the 5' RACE reads anew with MiXCR; each CDR3 protein has one entry. The top ten hold around 24% of the sample, which has over 300,000 distinct CDR3 sequences, around 4% seen once. This receptor was identified in a man aged 18 to 35 who received the YFV17D yellow fever vaccine. The starting material was PBMCs, obtained on the day of the yellow fever booster vaccination. The chain recombines TRBV24-1 with TRBJ1-5; 7 bases agree with TRBD1. The CDR3 spells CATSESGQVGNQPQHF. CDR3 DNA sequence: TGTGCCACCAGTGAGTCTGGACAGGTTGGCAATCAGCCCCAGCATTTT.